A selection of T cell receptor beta chains follows, all from one sample in a study of OX40 agonist ivuxolimab in advanced cancers. Profiled with immunoSEQ multiplex PCR; TCRdb holds only in-frame clones, not every one. The table includes 90,000 or so clones, 87% detected once. The material was CD4+ or CD8+ T cells sorted from blood, obtained in a trial of the OX40 agonist ivuxolimab. All receptors come from an adult with an advanced solid tumor such as melanoma, head and neck, liver or kidney cancer. The CDR3 runs from the conserved cysteine through the conserved F or W. D genes are given only for firm matches. Rows may omit the clone size; those that give it use once, few, many or a size class.

d_gene	v_gene	j_gene	abundance	CDR3aa	CDR3nt
TRBD1	TRBV7-7	TRBJ2-2	.	CASSSGTGGTGELFF	TGTGCTAGCAGCTCCGGGACAGGGGGAACCGGGGAGCTGTTTTTT
.	TRBV6-6	TRBJ1-3	.	CASRTGTQTGNTIYF	TGTGCCAGCAGAACCGGGACACAAACTGGAAACACCATATATTTT
TRBD2	TRBV10-1	TRBJ2-2	.	CASSVLAGVTGELFF	TGCGCCAGCAGTGTACTAGCGGGAGTCACCGGGGAGCTGTTTTTT
TRBD2	TRBV5-1	TRBJ2-2	.	CASSSSGSDTGELFF	TGCGCCAGCAGCTCTAGCGGGAGTGACACCGGGGAGCTGTTTTTT
TRBD1	TRBV25-1	TRBJ2-3	.	CASNDRGLADTQYF	TGTGCCAGCAATGACAGGGGGCTGGCAGATACGCAGTATTTT
TRBD2	TRBV28	TRBJ2-1	once	CASSLLSGLAGNEQFF	TGTGCCAGCAGTTTACTGTCTGGACTAGCGGGTAATGAGCAGTTCTTC
.	TRBV6-1	TRBJ2-3	.	CACGTASTDTQYF	TGTGCGTGCGGGACAGCTAGCACAGATACGCAGTATTTT
TRBD1	TRBV6-1	TRBJ2-3	.	CASSEGDRGTQYF	TGTGCCAGCAGTGAAGGGGACAGGGGTACGCAGTATTTT
.	TRBV30	TRBJ1-6	.	CAWERESGSPLHF	TGTGCCTGGGAACGGGAGAGTGGCTCACCCCTCCACTTT
.	TRBV29-1	TRBJ1-2	.	CSAGPDGYTF	TGCAGCGCCGGACCGGATGGCTACACCTTC
.	TRBV10-1	TRBJ1-2	.	CASTDGNYGYTF	TGCGCCAGCACCGACGGTAACTATGGCTACACCTTC
TRBD2	TRBV6-5	TRBJ2-3	once	CASSYSAGVPDTQYF	TGTGCCAGCAGTTACTCAGCGGGAGTCCCAGATACGCAGTATTTT
.	TRBV28	TRBJ2-5	.	CASSPKDETQYF	TGTGCCAGCAGTCCTAAAGACGAGACCCAGTACTTC
TRBD1	TRBV19	TRBJ1-1	.	CASIDRGFVTEAFF	TGTGCCAGTATTGACAGGGGCTTCGTCACTGAAGCTTTCTTT
TRBD1	TRBV11-3	TRBJ2-5	.	CASSLELAGGETQYF	TGTGCCAGCAGCTTAGAACTGGCAGGGGGCGAGACCCAGTACTTC
TRBD1	TRBV9	TRBJ2-5	.	CASSGGRQGWNF	TGTGCCAGCAGCGGAGGCAGACAGGGCTGGAACTTC
.	TRBV5-1	TRBJ2-7	.	CASSLTSLSYEQYF	TGCGCCAGCAGCCTTACTAGCCTTTCCTACGAGCAGTACTTC
.	TRBV5-4	TRBJ1-1	once	CASSLVSPVGQAEAFF	TGTGCCAGCAGCTTGGTGAGCCCTGTGGGGCAAGCTGAAGCTTTCTTT
.	TRBV5-1	TRBJ2-5	.	CASHREETQYF	TGCGCCAGCCACCGGGAAGAGACCCAGTACTTC
.	TRBV21-1	TRBJ1-4	.	CASSTPDRLGEKLFF	TGTGCCAGCAGCACGCCGGACAGGTTGGGAGAAAAACTGTTTTTT
.	TRBV10-3	TRBJ1-2	.	CAISDMGRGYTF	TGTGCCATCAGTGATATGGGTCGTGGCTACACCTTC
TRBD1	TRBV19	TRBJ1-2	.	CASSRGDRPNYGYTF	TGTGCCAGTAGTCGAGGGGACAGACCTAACTATGGCTACACCTTC
TRBD1	TRBV19	TRBJ2-3	.	CASSIGTGRTDTQYF	TGTGCCAGTAGTATCGGGACAGGCCGCACAGATACGCAGTATTTT
TRBD2	TRBV14	TRBJ2-3	.	CASSHRGLAGFGDTQYF	TGTGCCAGCAGCCACCGAGGGCTAGCGGGATTCGGAGATACGCAGTATTTT
TRBD2	TRBV2	TRBJ2-1	.	CASSDLLAGGYNNEQFF	TGTGCCAGCAGTGATCTTCTAGCGGGAGGCTACAACAATGAGCAGTTCTTC
.	TRBV21-1	TRBJ2-7	.	CASSNVSDRAYEQYF	TGTGCCAGCAGCAATGTCTCCGACAGGGCCTACGAGCAGTACTTC
TRBD1	TRBV18	TRBJ1-2	.	CASSPRDRPQPGYTF	TGTGCCAGCTCACCGAGGGACAGGCCACAGCCGGGCTACACCTTC
TRBD2	TRBV29-1	TRBJ2-3	.	CSVDASGPDTQYF	TGCAGCGTTGACGCTAGCGGGCCAGATACGCAGTATTTT
.	TRBV5-4	TRBJ2-7	.	CASREGHLSYEQYF	TGTGCCAGCAGGGAGGGACACCTCTCCTACGAGCAGTACTTC
.	TRBV6-1	TRBJ2-7	once	CASTLTGTPYEQYF	TGTGCCAGCACCCTTACCGGGACCCCCTACGAGCAGTACTTC
TRBD1	TRBV30	TRBJ2-7	.	CAWRLGQVYEQYF	TGTGCCTGGAGGCTGGGACAGGTGTACGAGCAGTACTTC
.	TRBV6-5	TRBJ1-1	.	CASRKGDMNTEAFF	TGTGCCAGCAGAAAGGGGGACATGAACACTGAAGCTTTCTTT
.	TRBV30	TRBJ1-2	.	CAWSRLWTVGYTF	TGTGCCTGGAGTCGACTTTGGACAGTTGGCTACACCTTC
.	TRBV7-3	TRBJ2-5	.	CASSLGSQETQYF	TGTGCCAGCAGCTTAGGTAGCCAAGAGACCCAGTACTTC
.	TRBV9	TRBJ2-3	once	CASSRSTDTQYF	TGTGCCAGCAGCCGTTCCACAGATACGCAGTATTTT
.	TRBV4-1	TRBJ2-7	.	CASSQDGGSTYEQYF	TGCGCCAGCAGCCAAGATGGGGGGAGCACCTACGAGCAGTACTTC
TRBD2	TRBV19	TRBJ2-5	once	CASSPGLAGETQYF	TGTGCCAGTAGTCCAGGACTAGCGGGAGAGACCCAGTACTTC
.	TRBV2	TRBJ1-1	.	CASRTAINTEAFF	TGTGCCAGCCGAACAGCTATTAACACTGAAGCTTTCTTT
TRBD1	TRBV6-4	TRBJ1-2	.	CASSVQGATQSGYTF	TGTGCCAGCAGTGTCCAGGGGGCGACCCAGAGCGGCTACACCTTC
.	TRBV7-8	TRBJ2-5	once	CASSTWDGQETQYF	TGTGCCAGCAGCACCTGGGACGGCCAAGAGACCCAGTACTTC
.	TRBV29-1	TRBJ1-2	.	CSVRGPDYGYTF	TGCAGCGTGAGAGGACCGGACTATGGCTACACCTTC
TRBD2	TRBV5-6	TRBJ2-3	.	CASSFSGIDTQYF	TGTGCCAGCAGCTTTAGCGGGATTGATACGCAGTATTTT
TRBD1	TRBV10-3	TRBJ2-1	.	CAISGGQGVNEQFF	TGTGCCATCAGTGGTGGACAGGGGGTCAATGAGCAGTTCTTC
TRBD1	TRBV19	TRBJ2-7	.	CASSLSGGQSYEQYF	TGTGCCAGTAGTTTATCAGGGGGTCAGTCCTACGAGCAGTACTTC
.	TRBV5-1	TRBJ2-2	once	CASSLADGSGELVF	TGCGCCAGCAGCTTGGCAGATGGGTCCGGGGAGCTGGTTTTT
TRBD2	TRBV5-4	TRBJ2-3	once	CASSFGIAGGLDTQYF	TGTGCCAGCAGCTTCGGAATAGCGGGAGGGCTGGATACGCAGTATTTT
.	TRBV19	TRBJ2-4	.	CASMSGAKNIQYF	TGTGCCAGTATGTCGGGAGCCAAAAACATTCAGTACTTC
TRBD1	TRBV4-2	TRBJ1-1	.	CASAKGQGVNTEAFF	TGTGCCAGCGCAAAAGGACAGGGGGTGAACACTGAAGCTTTCTTT
TRBD1	TRBV7-2	TRBJ1-6	once	CASSTGTGNNSPLHF	TGTGCCAGCAGCACCGGGACAGGGAATAATTCACCCCTCCACTTT
.	TRBV4-1	TRBJ1-1	.	CASSQDVWGTEAFF	TGCGCCAGCAGCCAAGATGTTTGGGGCACTGAAGCTTTCTTT
TRBD1	TRBV5-4	TRBJ2-1	.	CASSLNPQGENEQFF	TGTGCCAGCAGCTTGAATCCACAGGGGGAAAATGAGCAGTTCTTC
TRBD1	TRBV7-9	TRBJ1-1	.	CASSLRGPGQGGNTEAFF	TGTGCCAGCAGCTTACGGGGTCCCGGACAGGGAGGGAACACTGAAGCTTTCTTT
.	TRBV6-1	TRBJ1-5	.	CASSATQGDQPQHF	TGTGCCAGCAGTGCTACCCAAGGAGATCAGCCCCAGCATTTT
TRBD1	TRBV30	TRBJ2-7	.	CAWSDGQGYEQYF	TGTGCCTGGAGTGATGGACAGGGCTACGAGCAGTACTTC
TRBD1	TRBV7-2	TRBJ1-1	.	CASSTTRTGRGAFF	TGTGCCAGCAGCACTACGCGGACAGGGCGCGGAGCTTTCTTT